This T cell receptor beta chain stems from a study of blood T cell repertoires in COVID-19. About the study: From the United States, Italy and Spain came samples of acute and convalescent COVID-19. Sources were T cells, B-cell-depleted T cells, or PBMCs; the material itself was cDNA or gDNA.

Under the authors' procedure: Using reference gene primer amplification, nucleated cell counts were estimated. Assay: immunoSEQ multiplex PCR; the TCRdb copy retains only in-frame clones and omits some. D and trimming were read from the DNA, whereas the V and J calls and clone size are those reported in that table. The sample has roughly 150,000 clones; about four fifths are singletons. J was trimmed by 6 bases and V by 5 bases; bases with no gene match: 9. The germline V gene encodes CDR1 SGHTA and CDR2 FQGNSA. The CDR3 has 14 amino acids. The chain couples TRBV7-2 to TRBJ1-2; 7 bases are shared with TRBD1. Sequencing used peripheral blood. The TCR originated in an older man who had recovered from COVID-19. This CDR3 is CASSPGTATNGYTF. Written as DNA, the CDR3 is TGTGCCAGCAGCCCTGGGACAGCCACGAATGGCTACACCTTC.